A single sample is the source of the 3 T cell receptor beta chains below, sequenced in a study of T-cell memory formation after mild COVID-19. A single record per CDR3 protein comes from TCRdb applying MiXCR to the 5' RACE reads. Of under 150,000 distinct CDR3 sequences listed, 22% are singletons. Sequencing was performed on PBMCs or a T cell subset sorted from them (not recorded which). These receptors were collected from a young man who had mild COVID-19 (a few samples of this study predate the infection). Cell type and time point are not known.

This clonotype was observed a handful of times. The rearrangement links TRBV15 to TRBJ2-2; no definite D call. CDR1 LNHNV and CDR2 YYDKDF come from the germline V gene (reference sequence). V shed 0 bases and J shed 4 bases, with 9 bases lying between them. This CDR3 contains 15 residues. This CDR3 is CATSRDRGRTGELFF. Written as DNA, the CDR3 is TGTGCCACCAGCAGAGATCGTGGTCGCACCGGGGAGCTGTTTTTT.

This chain links TRBV30 with TRBJ2-7, with D unclear. Deletions cut 1 base from V and 3 bases from J, with 16 bases between. Per the germline V gene, CDR1 is GTSNPN and CDR2 is SVGIG (reference sequence). This CDR3 is built from 15 residues. The CDR3 DNA follows: TGTGCCTGGAGTGGGATTGTGGACGGGCACTACGAGCAGTACTTC. It codes for CAWSGIVDGHYEQYF.

V gene TRBV11-3 combines with J gene TRBJ2-2, with D unresolved. This CDR3 is 15 amino acids long. The germline V gene has CDR1 SGHNT and CDR2 YENEEA. Trimming stripped 1 base from V and 4 bases from J, with 10 bases between. The CDR3 here is CASSLGQVGTGELFF. The CDR3 DNA follows: TGTGCCAGCAGCTTAGGGCAGGTTGGCACCGGGGAGCTGTTTTTT.